The 3 T cell receptor beta chains reported below all come from one sample, sequenced in a study of T cells in Graves' hyperthyroidism and ophthalmopathy. TCR beta CDR3 sequences were amplified from RNA transcripts. In the first-round RT-PCR of the TCR CDR3, the HTBI primer set was used. TCRdb ran MiXCR on the multiplex PCR reads and lists one entry per CDR3 protein. The sample has hundreds of thousands of distinct CDR3 sequences; approximately 15% are singletons. The sequenced sample was blood. These receptors all stem from a man between 18 and 35 years old with Graves' ophthalmopathy.

This clonotype was detected many times. This chain links TRBV2 with TRBJ1-6; D ambiguous. Trimming left V 2 bases short and J 8 bases short, with 16 bases between. Germline values: CDR1 SNHLY, CDR2 FYNNEI. This CDR3 is 16 amino acids long. CDR3 in amino acids: CASSEQQPIGYSPLHF. CDR3 DNA sequence: TGTGCCAGCAGTGAACAACAGCCGATTGGTTATTCACCCCTCCACTTT.

The V gene is TRBV4-1, the J gene TRBJ2-1; D ambiguous. The CDR3 is made up of 12 amino acids. Trimming took off 3 bases at V and 8 bases at J, with 8 bases between the two ends. Germline V gives CDR1 MGHRA, CDR2 YSYEKL. The CDR3 is CASSHGVDEQFF. CDR3 sequence (DNA): TGCGCCAGCAGCCATGGGGTCGATGAGCAGTTCTTC.

The table lists this clonotype with many counts. The CDR3 is CSARGFWGTGGNTGELFF. In DNA, the CDR3 is TGCAGTGCTAGAGGGTTTTGGGGAACGGGGGGAAACACCGGGGAGCTGTTTTTT. The chain uses TRBV20-1 and TRBJ2-2; 7 nucleotides line up with TRBD2. V dropped 1 base and J dropped 2; count of bases not matched to a gene: 13. The CDR3 totals 18 residues. CDR1 DFQATT and CDR2 SNEGSKA come from the germline V gene (reference sequence).